This T cell receptor (beta chain) was captured in a study of T-cell memory formation after mild COVID-19. There are a few counts of this clonotype. Germline CDR1 and CDR2: DFQATT and SNEGSKA (reference sequence). V shed 2 bases and J shed 3 bases, with 8 bases lying between them. The CDR3 covers 14 residues. Via MiXCR, TCRdb re-called the 5' RACE reads, giving one row per CDR3 protein. The sample comprises about 130,000 distinct CDR3 sequences, approximately 6.3% of which are singletons, and under 2.5% rests with the top ten. This rearrangement joins TRBV20-1 to TRBJ1-6; D is ambiguous. The TCR was taken from an adult woman who had mild COVID-19 (a few samples of this study predate the infection). Cell type and time point are not known. The sample was PBMCs or a T cell subset sorted from them (not recorded which). CDR3 DNA sequence: TGCAGTGCTAGAATCCCCAGCTATAATTCACCCCTCCACTTT. Translated: CSARIPSYNSPLHF.